This T cell receptor beta chain was documented in a study of blood T cell repertoires in COVID-19. This CDR3 region has 15 residues. V lost 2 bases and J 0 bases, leaving 8 bases between the germline ends. Germline V lookup: CDR1 MNHEY, CDR2 SVGEGT. Sequenced by immunoSEQ multiplex PCR; TCRdb stores in-frame clones only, minus some. The sample carries roughly 360,000 clones, approximately 89% recorded once. What the recovered Cohort 3 donors had was two negative PCRs, clearance, or symptom resolution. This clone was seen just once. The clonotype was recovered from a man aged 25-45 years who had recovered from COVID-19. The chain uses TRBV6-2 or TRBV6-3 and TRBJ2-1; D not resolved. Input material: PBMCs or T cells enriched from blood (not recorded which). The CDR3 loop reads CASSYGLSSYNEQFF. In nucleotides, the CDR3 is TGTGCCAGCAGTTACGGTCTTAGCTCCTACAATGAGCAGTTCTTC.